These 5 T cell receptor beta chains share one sample of origin, sequenced in a study of T cells after yellow fever vaccination. Using its own MiXCR run on the 5' RACE reads, TCRdb lists one record per CDR3 protein. The repertoire has approximately 250,000 distinct CDR3 sequences, approximately 3.6% of them found once; the top ten carry around 19%. This material consisted of PBMCs, taken 15 days after the yellow fever booster vaccination. The receptors originated from a man between 18 and 35 years old who received the YFV17D yellow fever vaccine.

The rearrangement joins TRBV19 to TRBJ2-1; D gene ambiguous. Germline lookup yields CDR1 LNHDA and CDR2 SQIVND (reference sequence). The germline V and J ends were trimmed by 3 bases and 7 bases, with 4 bases remaining between them. The CDR3 has 11 amino acids. The DNA of the CDR3 is TGTGCCAGTAGTATTTGGAATGAGCAGTTCTTC. It codes for CASSIWNEQFF. The full variable domain, rest sourced from reference TRBV19 and TRBJ2-1, is DGGITQSPKYLFRKEGQNVTLSCEQNLNHDAMYWYRQDPGQGLRLIYYSQIVNDFQKGDIAEGYSVSREKKESFPLTVTSAQKNPTAFYLCASSIWNEQFFGPGTRLTVL.

This clonotype was recorded at least ten times. The chain is built from TRBV5-1 and TRBJ2-1; weak D call: TRBD2 (5 bases). Germline V lookup: CDR1 SGHRS, CDR2 YFSETQ. V dropped 0 bases and J dropped 6 bases, with 13 bases sitting between them. The CDR3 sequence is 15 residues long. CDR3 loop: CASSLGALLGNEQFF. The CDR3 DNA reads TGCGCCAGCAGCTTGGGGGCCTTACTAGGCAATGAGCAGTTCTTC.

This clonotype was detected many times. The genes are TRBV5-1 and TRBJ2-1, with 11 bases lining up with TRBD2. After removal of 0 bases from V and 4 bases from J, the junction contained 3 bases not matched to a gene. The germline V gene has CDR1 SGHRS and CDR2 YFSETQ. The CDR3 runs 16 residues. As DNA, the CDR3 is TGCGCCAGCAGCTTGGGACTAGCGGGGCCTTACAATGAGCAGTTCTTC. This gives the protein CASSLGLAGPYNEQFF. Full variable domain (rest looked up from reference TRBV5-1 and TRBJ2-1): KAGVTQTPRYLIKTRGQQVTLSCSPISGHRSVSWYQQTPGQGLQFLFEYFSETQRNKGNFPGRFSGRQFSNSRSEMNVSTLELGDSALYLCASSLGLAGPYNEQFFGPGTRLTVL.

This clonotype was found many times. This rearrangement joins TRBV5-1 to TRBJ2-7; 8 bases are shared with TRBD1. The J segment lost 4 bases and the V segment lost 2 bases, leaving 5 bases of the junction unmatched. Germline V gene lookup returns CDR1 SGHRS and CDR2 YFSETQ. This CDR3 has 14 residues. The CDR3: CASSFQGAAYEQYF. CDR3 coding DNA: TGCGCCAGCAGCTTCCAGGGGGCTGCGTACGAGCAGTACTTC.

The J gene is TRBJ1-6, the V gene TRBV27, with a tentative D call TRBD1 (5 bases). Per germline, CDR1 MNHEY and CDR2 SMNVEV (reference sequence). CDR3 length: 16 amino acids. Deletions cut 4 bases from V and 10 bases from J, with 20 bases between. CDR3 nucleotides: TGTGCCAGCAGTTCGTACGTGGAGCAGGGTGGGTCACCCCTCCACTTT. It is translated as CASSSYVEQGGSPLHF.